A selection of T cell receptor beta chains follows, all from one sample in a study of human T cells and chemical hapten exposure. TCRdb analysed the 5' RACE reads with MiXCR anew, one entry per CDR3 protein. The sample shows 110,000 or so distinct CDR3 sequences, more than 15% of them seen only once. The source of these receptors is a human donor in good health. CDR3s include the opening cysteine and the closing phenylalanine or tryptophan. The D gene is left open where the match is weak. The size entry is marked missing in some rows and otherwise reads once, few, many or a size class.

D	V	J	size	DNA	CDR3
-	TRBV12-3/TRBV12-4	TRBJ1-6	-	TGTGCCAGCATCCTCGGGACGAATTTTTCACCCCTCCACTTT	CASILGTNFSPLHF
TRBD2	TRBV4-2	TRBJ2-1	few	TGTGCCAGCAGCCAAGATCGGCTAGCGGGAGATGTCTACAATGAGCAGTTCTTC	CASSQDRLAGDVYNEQFF
-	TRBV4-1	TRBJ1-4	-	TGCGCCAGCAGCCAAGATAGGGGGATCGGGAATGAAAAACTGTTTTTT	CASSQDRGIGNEKLFF
-	TRBV27	TRBJ2-5	many	TGTGCCAGCAGCTTAACTAGACAGTCCCAAGAGACCCAGTACTTC	CASSLTRQSQETQYF
TRBD1	TRBV6-5	TRBJ2-4	few	TGTGCCAGCAGTTACTCAACAGGGGGCAAAAACATTCAGTACTTC	CASSYSTGGKNIQYF
-	TRBV11-2	TRBJ2-1	few	TGTGCCAGCAGCTTAGCAAGACGGGAGCAGTTCTTC	CASSLARREQFF
TRBD2	TRBV29-1	TRBJ2-7	-	TGCAGCGTTGAAATGGGGGGGGGCGAGCAGTACTTC	CSVEMGGGEQYF
-	TRBV2	TRBJ1-5	few	TGTGCCAGCAGTGAAGAGGGGGGGATGGGTCAGCCCCAGCATTTT	CASSEEGGMGQPQHF
-	TRBV18	TRBJ1-5	-	TGTGCCAGCTCACCCCCGGGAAACCAAAATCAGCCCCAGCATTTT	CASSPPGNQNQPQHF
-	TRBV9	TRBJ1-2	medium-sized	TGTGCCAGCAGCGTTGACCGGGACACATCTAACTATGGCTACACCTTC	CASSVDRDTSNYGYTF
-	TRBV5-4	TRBJ1-1	-	TGTGCCAGCACCCCACGGGGGAGGGGAGAGAGGACTGAAGCTTTCTTT	CASTPRGRGERTEAFF
-	TRBV2	TRBJ2-2	-	TGTGCCAGTAAAGTGTCAGGGGTCGCCGGGGAGCTGTTTTTT	CASKVSGVAGELFF
-	TRBV28	TRBJ1-4	-	TGTGCCAGCAGCCGAGGTTCAACTAATGAAAAACTGTTTTTT	CASSRGSTNEKLFF
-	TRBV28	TRBJ2-7	-	TGTGCCAGCAGTTTGGAAACCTACGAGCAGTACTTC	CASSLETYEQYF
-	TRBV11-2	TRBJ2-5	-	TGTGCCAGCAGCTCTGGAAAGGCTGCTAGAGAGACCCAGTACTTC	CASSSGKAARETQYF
-	TRBV12-3/TRBV12-4	TRBJ1-5	-	TGTGCCAGCAGTCTGCAGGGTGGCAATCAGCCCCAGCATTTT	CASSLQGGNQPQHF
-	TRBV6-2/TRBV6-3	TRBJ1-5	-	TGTGCCAGCAGCCCTAGTCAATCCAGGGGTTATAGCAATCAGCCCCAGCATTTT	CASSPSQSRGYSNQPQHF
-	TRBV12-3/TRBV12-4	TRBJ2-1	-	TGTGCCAGCAAAAGCCGGGCTCTAGGCCTTGGGTACAATGAGCAGTTCTTC	CASKSRALGLGYNEQFF
TRBD2	TRBV28	TRBJ2-5	few	TGTGCCAGCAGTTCCCCTCGTGGCGGGAGGCGAGAGACCCAGTACTTC	CASSSPRGGRRETQYF
-	TRBV27	TRBJ2-5	-	TGTGCCAGCAGTCCGGAGACTTATTTTGAGACCCAGTACTTC	CASSPETYFETQYF
TRBD1	TRBV12-3/TRBV12-4	TRBJ2-1	-	TGTGCCAGCAGTTGCCGACAGGGCAGGTCCTACAATGAGCAGTTCTTC	CASSCRQGRSYNEQFF
TRBD2	TRBV5-1	TRBJ2-1	-	TGCGCCAGCAGCTTCGGTAGGGAGGGCCCCTACAATGAGCAGTTCTTC	CASSFGREGPYNEQFF
-	TRBV27	TRBJ2-2	few	TGTGCCAGCAGTCTTCTATGGCGGAGTACCGGGGAGCTGTTTTTT	CASSLLWRSTGELFF
-	TRBV5-1	TRBJ1-1	many	TGCGCCAGCAGCTTGGAAGGCAGGGGAGATACTGAAGCTTTCTTT	CASSLEGRGDTEAFF
TRBD2	TRBV28	TRBJ2-3	few	TGTGCCAGCAACCTAGCCCGACTAGCGGGAGCTGGAGATACGCAGTATTTT	CASNLARLAGAGDTQYF
TRBD2	TRBV28	TRBJ2-3	-	TGTGCCAGCAGTTTAACTAGCGGGAGAACCACAGATACGCAGTATTTT	CASSLTSGRTTDTQYF
-	TRBV2	TRBJ2-1	-	TGTGCCAGCTCCCGGACCTACAATGAGCAGTTCTTC	CASSRTYNEQFF
-	TRBV4-1	TRBJ2-7	-	TGCGCCAGCAGGGGGGGGGCGATTGGCCCCTACGAGCAGTACTTC	CASRGGAIGPYEQYF
-	TRBV12-3/TRBV12-4	TRBJ1-4	-	TGTGCCAGCAGTTTAGCCTCAGGGGCCCCCCGTTTT	CASSLASGAPRF
TRBD2	TRBV20-1	TRBJ2-7	-	TGCAGTGCTCCCGGCGGCGGGAGAAGCAACGAGCAGTACTTC	CSAPGGGRSNEQYF
-	TRBV5-4	TRBJ1-1	few	TGTGCCAGCAGCTTGGGGGCTGAAGCTTTCTTT	CASSLGAEAFF
TRBD2	TRBV20-1	TRBJ2-3	many	TGCAGTGCTAGAGATCCCCGGGAGGGCACAGATACGCAGTATTTT	CSARDPREGTDTQYF
-	TRBV12-3/TRBV12-4	TRBJ2-2	-	TGTGCCAGCAGTTTACGGGGATGGACCGGGGAGCTGTTTTTT	CASSLRGWTGELFF
-	TRBV7-9	TRBJ2-7	-	TGTGCCAGCAGCTTACCATGGCAGGACGGAGGAGTGGAATCCTACGAGCAGTACTTC	CASSLPWQDGGVESYEQYF
-	TRBV7-3	TRBJ2-1	once	TGTGCCAGCAGCCTCAACTCAGGACCCTACGATGAGCAGTTCTTC	CASSLNSGPYDEQFF
-	TRBV12-3/TRBV12-4	TRBJ1-2	-	TGTGCCAGCAGTCCCGACAGCTACTATGGCTACACCTTC	CASSPDSYYGYTF
TRBD2	TRBV5-1	TRBJ2-3	-	TGCGCCAGCAGCTTGCGACTAGCGGTAACAGATACGCAGTATTTT	CASSLRLAVTDTQYF
-	TRBV7-8	TRBJ2-7	few	TGTGCCAGCAGCTCCCTTACCGAGGGCACCTACGAGCAGTACTTC	CASSSLTEGTYEQYF
TRBD2	TRBV10-1	TRBJ2-3	-	TGCGCCAGCAGTGAGTTGACTAGCGGGAGGACAGATACGCAGTATTTT	CASSELTSGRTDTQYF
TRBD1	TRBV6-5	TRBJ2-7	-	TGTGCCAGCAGCCTGACAGGGGCCCAGCCCTACGAGCAGTACTTC	CASSLTGAQPYEQYF
-	TRBV12-3/TRBV12-4	TRBJ2-1	few	TGTGCCAGCAGGGATGAAAACAATGAGCAGTTCTTC	CASRDENNEQFF
-	TRBV5-1	TRBJ2-2	-	TGCGCCAGCAGCTTGGGCAGGAACACCGGGGAGCTGTTTTTT	CASSLGRNTGELFF
-	TRBV20-1	TRBJ1-2	-	TGCAGTGCTAGTGGTCTGGGCCTCTACTATGGCTACACCTTC	CSASGLGLYYGYTF
-	TRBV29-1	TRBJ1-5	-	TGCAGCTTCCTACCCCTGTCCCGGGACCGCGATAGCAATCAGCCCCAGCATTTT	CSFLPLSRDRDSNQPQHF
-	TRBV2	TRBJ1-2	few	TGTGCCAGCAGTCAAGCCCCCTCCTTCACAGGGAACTATGGCTACACCTTC	CASSQAPSFTGNYGYTF
-	TRBV27	TRBJ2-6	many	TGTGCCAGCAGTGACAGCTCTGGGGCCAACGTCCTGACTTTC	CASSDSSGANVLTF
-	TRBV28	TRBJ2-3	few	TGTGCCAGCAGTTTTTGGATAGGTTCGCGGGACACAGATACGCAGTATTTT	CASSFWIGSRDTDTQYF
-	TRBV2	TRBJ2-7	-	TGTGCCAGCAGTGAGATGACAGGAGGGGGGTCCTACGAGCAGTACTTC	CASSEMTGGGSYEQYF
TRBD1	TRBV9	TRBJ1-4	-	TGTGCCAGCAGCGACCCCCTGGGACAGCCGTATGGAGAAAAACTGTTTTTT	CASSDPLGQPYGEKLFF
-	TRBV29-1	TRBJ1-1	-	TGCAGCGTTGGAGGGCAGTTGAACACTGAAGCTTTCTTT	CSVGGQLNTEAFF
TRBD1	TRBV29-1	TRBJ2-1	few	TGCAGCGCTCCCGGGACAGGTTTGTCAGAGCAGTTCTTC	CSAPGTGLSEQFF
-	TRBV28	TRBJ2-7	few	TGTGCCAGCAGTGCGGGGACCTACGAGCAGTACTTC	CASSAGTYEQYF
-	TRBV20-1	TRBJ2-7	-	TGCAGTGCTACTCAGCTGGAAGACTTTTACGAGCAGTACTTC	CSATQLEDFYEQYF
TRBD1	TRBV20-1	TRBJ2-7	few	TGCAGTGCTACAGTTTCCGGGACAGAATTCGACGAGCAGTACTTC	CSATVSGTEFDEQYF
TRBD2	TRBV28	TRBJ2-3	few	TGTGCCAGCAGTTCGTTAGCGGGGTCTAGCACAGATACGCAGTATTTT	CASSSLAGSSTDTQYF
-	TRBV6-5	TRBJ2-6	-	TGTGCCAGCAGTTACGGAGTTCGGGCCAACGTCCTGACTTTC	CASSYGVRANVLTF
TRBD2	TRBV6-6	TRBJ2-4	few	TGTGCCAGCAGTGACTGGAAGGGGACTAAGGACATTCAGTACTTC	CASSDWKGTKDIQYF
-	TRBV28	TRBJ2-5	few	TGTGCCAGCAGTTCCAATACAGTTCCACAGACCCAGTACTTC	CASSSNTVPQTQYF
TRBD1	TRBV28	TRBJ2-5	-	TGTGCCAGCAGCTCGGATTCAGGGGGACAAGAGACCCAGTACTTC	CASSSDSGGQETQYF